Shown below are 5 T cell receptor beta chains from a single sample sequenced in a study of early T cells in non-severe SARS-CoV-2 infection. TCRdb fed the 5' RACE reads into MiXCR, producing one record per CDR3 protein. The sample comprises about 100,000 distinct CDR3 sequences, over 8.5% of which are singletons, and 7.6% rests with the top ten. Sequencing input: whole blood. The receptors were gathered from an adult who was a healthcare worker with PCR-confirmed SARS-CoV-2 infection or an uninfected control (not recorded which).

The table lists this clonotype with many counts. This chain joins TRBV20-1 and TRBJ2-1; D possibly corresponds to TRBD2 (6 bases). V shed 4 bases and J shed 0 bases, with 13 bases lying between them. Per the germline V gene, CDR1 is DFQATT and CDR2 is SNEGSKA (reference sequence). The CDR3 spans 15 residues. This CDR3 is CSATLLAPSYNEQFF. In DNA form, the CDR3 reads TGCAGTGCTACCCTTCTAGCGCCCTCCTACAATGAGCAGTTCTTC.

This clonotype showed up many times. V and J are TRBV4-2 and TRBJ2-7, with 9 positions matching TRBD1. The germline V gene encodes CDR1 LGHNA and CDR2 YNFKEQ. With V trimmed by 0 bases and J by 2 bases, 2 bases remained unmatched. This CDR3 region has 15 residues. The CDR3 protein is CASSQERTGAYEQYF. CDR3 in DNA: TGTGCCAGCAGCCAAGAGAGGACAGGGGCCTACGAGCAGTACTTC.

This clonotype was seen many times. The rearrangement links TRBV7-9 to TRBJ1-1; D unresolved. The CDR3 loop spans 13 amino acids. V lost 2 bases, J lost 5 bases, and 9 bases lay in between. CDR1 SEHNR and CDR2 FQNEAQ come from the germline V gene (reference sequence). CDR3 amino acids: CASSLTAGTEAFF. As DNA, the CDR3 is TGTGCCAGCAGCTTAACGGCGGGAACTGAAGCTTTCTTT.

V usage is TRBV24-1 and J usage is TRBJ1-2, with D uncertain. Germline V CDR1 and CDR2: KGHDR, SFDVKD. The CDR3 totals 13 residues. Trimming shortened V by 4 bases and J by 4 bases, and 9 bases separated the two germline ends. The chain's CDR3 is CATSDRASYGYTF. DNA for the CDR3: TGTGCCACCAGTGACCGGGCAAGCTATGGCTACACCTTC.

This clonotype was detected ten times or more. The chain has TRBV5-5 and TRBJ2-3; D uncertain. CDR1 SGHKS and CDR2 YYEKEE come from the germline V gene (reference sequence). V dropped 3 bases and J dropped 4 bases, with 9 bases sitting between them. The CDR3 totals 13 residues. CDR3 DNA: TGTGCCAGCAGCTGGTCAAGTCCAGATACGCAGTATTTT. This translates into CASSWSSPDTQYF. The full variable domain, its missing parts supplied by reference TRBV5-5 and TRBJ2-3, is DAGVTQSPTHLIKTRGQQVTLRCSPISGHKSVSWYQQVLGQGPQFIFQYYEKEERGRGNFPDRFSARQFPNYSSELNVNALLLGDSALYLCASSWSSPDTQYFGPGTRLTVL.